One and the same sample provided the 13 T cell receptor beta chains below, sequenced in a study of blood T cell repertoires in COVID-19. Only in-frame clones appear in the TCRdb table, and some are missing; sequencing was by immunoSEQ multiplex PCR. The sample carries under 95,000 clones, 70% to 85% recorded once. Material: peripheral blood. The receptors stem from a man between 65 and 85 years old with acute or convalescent COVID-19.

This chain connects TRBV5-4 to TRBJ1-2; D is possibly TRBD1 (6 bases). CDR3 length: 16 amino acids. Between the trimmed V and J ends, which lost 4 bases and 5 bases, there was a span of 21 bases. Germline CDR1 and CDR2: SGHNT and YYREEE (reference sequence). CDR3 DNA sequence: TGTGCCAGCAGCGGTGGGGGGGGCCGCGGAAGGTATGGCTACACCTTC. Translation: CASSGGGGRGRYGYTF.

The chain uses TRBV5-6 and TRBJ2-1; tentative D call: TRBD2 (5 bases). The length of the CDR3 is 12 residues. In germline, CDR1 is SGHDT, CDR2 YYEEEE. Trimming stripped 6 bases from V and 8 bases from J, with 12 bases between. CDR3: CASIRTGDEQFF. The DNA for the CDR3 is TGTGCCAGCATCAGGACTGGCGATGAGCAGTTCTTC. Together with reference TRBV5-6 and TRBJ2-1, the CDR3 gives the full variable domain: DAGVTQSPTHLIKTRGQQVTLRCSPKSGHDTVSWYQQALGQGPQFIFQYYEEEERQRGNFPDRFSGHQFPNYSSELNVNALLLGDSALYLCASIRTGDEQFFGPGTRLTVL.

This sequence joins TRBV24-1 and TRBJ2-3, with 14 bases matching TRBD2. V was clipped by 2 bases and J by 4 bases; unmatched bases: 1. This CDR3 has 16 residues. Germline values: CDR1 KGHDR, CDR2 SFDVKD. The CDR3 DNA follows: TGTGCCACCAGTGATTCGACTAGCGGGGGGGCAGATACGCAGTATTTT. Translated, it gives CATSDSTSGGADTQYF.

The V and J genes are TRBV10-3 and TRBJ2-1; 7 positions agree with TRBD2. With V trimmed by 5 bases and J by 6 bases, 10 bases remained unmatched. CDR3 length equals 15 residues. CDR1 is ENHRY and CDR2 is SYGVKD in the germline V gene. The CDR3 DNA reads as TGTGCCATCAGTTCGGTGGAAGCGGGACGCAATGAGCAGTTCTTC. It codes for CAISSVEAGRNEQFF.

The chain couples TRBV6-5 to TRBJ2-1; 9 bases agree with TRBD1. Per germline, CDR1 MNHEY and CDR2 SVGAGI. The CDR3 runs to 14 residues. The V and J ends lost 6 bases and 4 bases, in that order; junction bases with no gene match: 4. The CDR3 DNA sequence: TGTGCCAGCAGGCCCGGGACAGGGTACAATGAGCAGTTCTTC. Residues: CASRPGTGYNEQFF.

The V call is TRBV15, the J call TRBJ2-5, with 10 bases fitting TRBD2. V shed 5 bases and J 2 bases; nucleotides not matched to a gene: 2. This CDR3 has 14 amino acids. Germline V gene data show CDR1 as LNHNV and CDR2 as YYDKDF (reference sequence). CDR3 region: CATSLSGGQETQYF. CDR3 sequence (DNA): TGTGCCACCAGCCTTAGCGGGGGGCAAGAGACCCAGTACTTC.

In its sample, this clone was seen a few times. The V call is TRBV7-9, the J call TRBJ2-2; the D gene is possibly TRBD2 (6 bases). The germline V and J ends were trimmed by 11 bases and 4 bases, with 14 bases remaining between them. CDR3 length: 13 amino acids. Germline-derived CDR1 and CDR2 are SEHNR and FQNEAQ (reference sequence). The CDR3 DNA reads TGTGCCGGGGACTCCTCGGGCACCGGGGAGCTGTTTTTT. It specifies CAGDSSGTGELFF.

This rearrangement joins TRBV25-1 to TRBJ1-1, with 9 positions matching TRBD1. Trimming cost V 6 bases and J 9 bases; bases outside gene matches: 8. The CDR3 spans 13 residues. CDR1 and CDR2 from the germline V gene are MGHDK and SYGVNS. The CDR3 region has the DNA TGTGCCAGCAGCTGGGGGACAGGGACCAAAGCTTTCTTT. Protein product: CASSWGTGTKAFF.

The CDR3 region is CASSLTTSGPAGELFF. DNA for the CDR3: TGCGCCAGCAGCTTGACGACTAGCGGTCCGGCCGGGGAGCTGTTTTTT. The gene calls are TRBV5-1 and TRBJ2-2; TRBD2 agrees at 9 bases. Trimming removed 1 base from V and 6 bases from J; junction bases left unmatched: 7. Germline-derived CDR1 and CDR2 are SGHRS and YFSETQ. The CDR3 extends over 16 amino acids.

The CDR3 nucleotides read TGTGCCAGCAGCCATTACGGGGGGAACACCGGGGAGCTGTTTTTT. Translation: CASSHYGGNTGELFF. V usage is TRBV7-2 and J usage is TRBJ2-2; D might be TRBD2 (6 bases). CDR3 length: 15 amino acids. Germline loops: CDR1 SGHTA, CDR2 FQGNSA. With 5 bases removed from V and 1 base from J, the gap between germline ends came to 11 bases.

The chain recombines TRBV29-1 with TRBJ1-5; the D is unclear. This CDR3 region has 14 residues. The V end was cut by 4 bases, the J end by 3 bases, with 13 bases between. Germline CDR1 and CDR2: SQVTM and ANQGSEA. The DNA for the CDR3 is TGCAGCGTTGGTATGGGAGTGAACAATCAGCCCCAGCATTTT. Its translation is CSVGMGVNNQPQHF.

The chain uses TRBV5-1 and TRBJ2-2; 9 bases agree with TRBD1. The J segment lost 4 bases and the V segment lost 4 bases, leaving 5 bases of the junction unmatched. The CDR3 covers 15 residues. Germline lookup yields CDR1 SGHRS and CDR2 YFSETQ. This CDR3 reads CASSTGTGITGELFF. The CDR3 DNA reads as TGCGCCAGCAGCACCGGGACAGGGATCACCGGGGAGCTGTTTTTT.

This clone was found a few times. The rearrangement links TRBV24-1 to TRBJ1-2; D is undetermined. Germline V lookup: CDR1 KGHDR, CDR2 SFDVKD. The CDR3 loop spans 10 amino acids. V was shortened by 12 bases and J by 7 bases, with 11 bases between the two germline ends. As DNA, the CDR3 is TGTGCCCCCCGAGGTTCTGGCTACACCTTC. This gives the protein CAPRGSGYTF.